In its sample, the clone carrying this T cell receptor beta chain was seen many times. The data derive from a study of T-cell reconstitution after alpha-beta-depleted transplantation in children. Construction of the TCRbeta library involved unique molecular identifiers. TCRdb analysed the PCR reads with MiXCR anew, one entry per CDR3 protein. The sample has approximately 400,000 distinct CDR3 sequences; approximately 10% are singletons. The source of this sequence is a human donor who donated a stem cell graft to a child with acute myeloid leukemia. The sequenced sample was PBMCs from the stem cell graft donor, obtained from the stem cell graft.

In nucleotides, the CDR3 is TGCAGCGTCGCATCAGGGAACTATGGCTACACCTTC. Encoded protein: CSVASGNYGYTF. This chain links TRBV29-1 with TRBJ1-2, with D possibly being TRBD1 (5 bases). CDR1 is SQVTM and CDR2 is ANQGSEA in the germline V gene. The CDR3 covers 12 residues. The V and J ends lost 6 bases and 2 bases respectively, with 10 bases between them.